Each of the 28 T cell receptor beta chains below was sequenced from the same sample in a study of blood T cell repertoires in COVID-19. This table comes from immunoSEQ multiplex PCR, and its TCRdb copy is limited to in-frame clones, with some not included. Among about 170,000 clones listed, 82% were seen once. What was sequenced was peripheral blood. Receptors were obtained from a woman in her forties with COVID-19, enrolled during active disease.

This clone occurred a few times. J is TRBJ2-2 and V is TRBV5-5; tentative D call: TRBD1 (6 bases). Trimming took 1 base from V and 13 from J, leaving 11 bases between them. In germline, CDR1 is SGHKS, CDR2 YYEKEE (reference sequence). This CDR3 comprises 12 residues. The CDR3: CASSLQGSRLFF. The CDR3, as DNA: TGTGCCAGCAGCTTGCAGGGGTCCCGGCTGTTTTTT.

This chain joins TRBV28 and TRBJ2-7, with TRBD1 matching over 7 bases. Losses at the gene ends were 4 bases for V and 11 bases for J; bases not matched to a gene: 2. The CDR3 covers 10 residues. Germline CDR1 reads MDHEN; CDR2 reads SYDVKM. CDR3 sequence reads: CASSSDREYF. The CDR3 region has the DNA TGTGCCAGCAGTTCCGACAGGGAGTACTTC. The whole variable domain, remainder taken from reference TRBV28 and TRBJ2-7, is DVKVTQSSRYLVKRTGEKVFLECVQDMDHENMFWYRQDPGLGLRLIYFSYDVKMKEKGDIPEGYSVSREKKERFSLILESASTNQTSMYLCASSSDREYFGPGTRLTVT.

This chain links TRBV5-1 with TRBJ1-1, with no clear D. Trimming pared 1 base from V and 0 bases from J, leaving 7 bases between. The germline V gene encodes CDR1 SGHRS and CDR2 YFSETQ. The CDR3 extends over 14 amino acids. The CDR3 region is CASSLLELNTEAFF. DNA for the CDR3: TGCGCCAGCAGCTTGCTCGAGTTGAACACTGAAGCTTTCTTT.

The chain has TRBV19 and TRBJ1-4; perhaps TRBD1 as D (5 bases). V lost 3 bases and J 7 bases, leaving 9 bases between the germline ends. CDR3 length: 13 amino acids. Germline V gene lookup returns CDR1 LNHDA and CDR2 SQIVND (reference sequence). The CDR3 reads CASSMGQREKLFF. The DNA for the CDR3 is TGTGCCAGTAGTATGGGGCAGCGTGAAAAACTGTTTTTT. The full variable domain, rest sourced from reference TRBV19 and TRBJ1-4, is DGGITQSPKYLFRKEGQNVTLSCEQNLNHDAMYWYRQDPGQGLRLIYYSQIVNDFQKGDIAEGYSVSREKKESFPLTVTSAQKNPTAFYLCASSMGQREKLFFGSGTQLSVL.

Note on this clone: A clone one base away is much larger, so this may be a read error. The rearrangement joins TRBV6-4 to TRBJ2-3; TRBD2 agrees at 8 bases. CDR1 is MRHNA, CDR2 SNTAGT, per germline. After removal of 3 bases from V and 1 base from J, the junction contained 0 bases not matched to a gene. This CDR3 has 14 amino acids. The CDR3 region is CASSEAGGTDTQYF. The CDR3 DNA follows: TGTGCCAGCAGTGAAGCGGGAGGCACAGATACGCAGTATTTT.

CDR3 sequence: CASSVSSGSSYEQYF. The CDR3 DNA is TGTGCCAGCAGCGTATCTAGCGGGAGCTCCTACGAGCAGTACTTC. V is TRBV9 and J is TRBJ2-7, with TRBD2 matching 10 bases. CDR1 is SGDLS, CDR2 YYNGEE, per germline. The CDR3 spans 15 residues. After removal of 1 base from V and 0 bases from J, the junction contained 1 base not matched to a gene.

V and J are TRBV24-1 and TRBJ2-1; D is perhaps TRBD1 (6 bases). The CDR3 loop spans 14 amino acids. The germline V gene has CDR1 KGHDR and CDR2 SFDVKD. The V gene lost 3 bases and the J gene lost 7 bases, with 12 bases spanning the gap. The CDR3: CATSDTLQGNEQFF. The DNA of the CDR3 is TGTGCCACCAGTGATACCCTACAGGGAAATGAGCAGTTCTTC.

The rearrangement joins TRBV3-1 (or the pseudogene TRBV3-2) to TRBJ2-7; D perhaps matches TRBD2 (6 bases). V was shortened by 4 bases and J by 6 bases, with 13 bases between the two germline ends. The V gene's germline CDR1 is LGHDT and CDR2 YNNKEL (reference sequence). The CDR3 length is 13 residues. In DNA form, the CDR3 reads TGTGCCAGCAGCCGACTAGATGTCGGCGAGCAGTACTTC. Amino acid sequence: CASSRLDVGEQYF.

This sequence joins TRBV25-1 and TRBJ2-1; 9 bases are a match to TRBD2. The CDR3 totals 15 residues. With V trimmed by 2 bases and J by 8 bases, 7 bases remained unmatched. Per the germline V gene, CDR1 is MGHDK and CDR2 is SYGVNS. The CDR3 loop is CASSEAGGPFDEQFF. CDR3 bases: TGTGCCAGCAGTGAAGCGGGGGGGCCGTTTGATGAGCAGTTCTTC.

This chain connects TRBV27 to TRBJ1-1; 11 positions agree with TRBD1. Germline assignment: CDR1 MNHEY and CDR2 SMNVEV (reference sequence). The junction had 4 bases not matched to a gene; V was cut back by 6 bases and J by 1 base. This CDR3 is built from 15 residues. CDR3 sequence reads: CASRGQGVRNTEAFF. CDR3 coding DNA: TGTGCCAGCAGGGGACAGGGGGTAAGGAACACTGAAGCTTTCTTT.

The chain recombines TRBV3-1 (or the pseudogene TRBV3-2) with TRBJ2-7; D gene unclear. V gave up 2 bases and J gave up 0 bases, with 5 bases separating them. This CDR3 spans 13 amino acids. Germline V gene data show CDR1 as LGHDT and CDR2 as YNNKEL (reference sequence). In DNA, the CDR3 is TGTGCCAGCAGCCAAAAGAGCTCCTACGAGCAGTACGTC. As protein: CASSQKSSYEQYV.

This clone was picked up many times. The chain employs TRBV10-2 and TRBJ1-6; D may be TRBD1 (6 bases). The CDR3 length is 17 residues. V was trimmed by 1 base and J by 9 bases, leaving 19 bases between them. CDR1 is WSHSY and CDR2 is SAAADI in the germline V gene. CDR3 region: CASSEFRGKTKGSPLHF. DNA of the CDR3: TGCGCCAGCAGTGAGTTCAGGGGTAAGACCAAGGGTTCACCCCTCCACTTT.

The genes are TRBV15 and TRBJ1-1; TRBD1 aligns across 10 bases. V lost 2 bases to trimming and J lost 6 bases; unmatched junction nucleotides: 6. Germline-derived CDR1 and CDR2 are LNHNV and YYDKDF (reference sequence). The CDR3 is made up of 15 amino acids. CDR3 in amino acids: CATSRTRTGGSEAFF. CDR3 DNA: TGTGCCACCAGCAGAACCAGGACAGGGGGTTCTGAAGCTTTCTTT.

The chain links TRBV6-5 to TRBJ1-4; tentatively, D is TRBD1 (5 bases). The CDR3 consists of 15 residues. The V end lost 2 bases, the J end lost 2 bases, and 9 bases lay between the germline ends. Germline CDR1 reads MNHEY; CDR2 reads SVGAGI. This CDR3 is CASSYSGTTNEKLFF. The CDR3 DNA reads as TGTGCCAGCAGTTACAGTGGGACTACTAATGAAAAACTGTTTTTT.

This chain's CDR3 is CASSLNTQGRSGDGYTF. The CDR3 nucleotides read TGTGCCAGCAGCTTAAACACACAGGGGAGGTCTGGGGATGGCTACACCTTC. The chain recombines TRBV7-8 with TRBJ1-2; 7 nucleotides match TRBD1. Germline CDR1 is SGHVS and CDR2 is FQNEAQ. This CDR3 comprises 17 residues. Unmatched junction bases numbered 15, after V lost 2 bases and J lost 6 bases.

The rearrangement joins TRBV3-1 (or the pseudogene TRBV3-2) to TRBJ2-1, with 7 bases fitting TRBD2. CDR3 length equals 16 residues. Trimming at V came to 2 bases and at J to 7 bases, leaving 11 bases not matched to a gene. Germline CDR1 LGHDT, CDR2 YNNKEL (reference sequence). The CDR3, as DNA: TGTGCCAGCAGCCAATTCGTCTGGGGGGGAGAGAATGAGCAGTTCTTC. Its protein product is CASSQFVWGGENEQFF.

This chain's CDR3 is CASSVGQGQETQYF. The CDR3 nucleotides read TGTGCCAGCAGCGTAGGACAGGGGCAAGAGACCCAGTACTTC. The chain carries TRBV9 and TRBJ2-5, with TRBD1 identical over 8 bases. V shed 0 bases, J shed 2 bases, and the junction held 0 bases outside the gene matches. CDR3 length: 14 residues. Germline V gene data show CDR1 as SGDLS and CDR2 as YYNGEE.

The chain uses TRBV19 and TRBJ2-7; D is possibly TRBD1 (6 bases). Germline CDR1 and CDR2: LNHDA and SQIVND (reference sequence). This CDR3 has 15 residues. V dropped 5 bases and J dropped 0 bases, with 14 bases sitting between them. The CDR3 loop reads CASSSSGQLSYEQYF. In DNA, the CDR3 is TGTGCCAGTAGTTCATCCGGACAGCTCTCCTACGAGCAGTACTTC.

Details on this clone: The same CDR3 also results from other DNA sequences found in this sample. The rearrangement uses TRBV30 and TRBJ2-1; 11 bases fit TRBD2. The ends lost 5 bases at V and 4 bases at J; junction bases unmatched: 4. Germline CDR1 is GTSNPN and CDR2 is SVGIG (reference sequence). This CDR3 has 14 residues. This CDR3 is CAWGLAGLYNEQFF. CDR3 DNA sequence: TGTGCCTGGGGACTAGCGGGCCTATACAATGAGCAGTTCTTC.

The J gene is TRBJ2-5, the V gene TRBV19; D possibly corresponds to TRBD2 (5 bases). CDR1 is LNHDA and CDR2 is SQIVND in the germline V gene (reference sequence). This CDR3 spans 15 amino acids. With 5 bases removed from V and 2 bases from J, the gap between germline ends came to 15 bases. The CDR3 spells CASSDQAGGQETQYF. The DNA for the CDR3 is TGTGCCAGTAGTGATCAGGCGGGCGGACAAGAGACCCAGTACTTC.

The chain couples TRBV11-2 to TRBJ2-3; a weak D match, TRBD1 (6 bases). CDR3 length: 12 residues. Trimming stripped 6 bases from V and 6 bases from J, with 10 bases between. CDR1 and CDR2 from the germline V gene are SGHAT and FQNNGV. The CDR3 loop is CASRAGADTQYF. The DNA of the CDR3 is TGTGCCAGCAGAGCAGGGGCGGATACGCAGTATTTT.

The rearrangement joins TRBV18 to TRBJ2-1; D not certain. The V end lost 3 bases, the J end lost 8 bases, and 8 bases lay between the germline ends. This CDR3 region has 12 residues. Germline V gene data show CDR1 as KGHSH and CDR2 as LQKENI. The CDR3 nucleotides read TGTGCCAGCTCACCTCAACGAGATGAGCAGTTCTTC. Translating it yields CASSPQRDEQFF.

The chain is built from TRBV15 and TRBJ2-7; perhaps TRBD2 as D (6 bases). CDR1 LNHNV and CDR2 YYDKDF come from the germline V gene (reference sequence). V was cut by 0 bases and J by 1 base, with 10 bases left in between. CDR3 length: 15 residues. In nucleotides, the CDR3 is TGTGCCACCAGCAGAGAAACGGGGGTATCCTACGAGCAGTACTTC. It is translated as CATSRETGVSYEQYF.

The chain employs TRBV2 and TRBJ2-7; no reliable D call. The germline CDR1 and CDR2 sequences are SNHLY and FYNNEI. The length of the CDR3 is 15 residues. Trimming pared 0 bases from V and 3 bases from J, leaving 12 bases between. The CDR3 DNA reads TGTGCCAGCAGTGAAGCCTCGGGTTCGATCTACGAGCAGTACTTC. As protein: CASSEASGSIYEQYF.

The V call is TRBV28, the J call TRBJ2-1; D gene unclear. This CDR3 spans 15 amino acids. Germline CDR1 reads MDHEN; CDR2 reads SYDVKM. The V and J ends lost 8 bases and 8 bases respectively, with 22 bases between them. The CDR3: CASREAKVLQYEQFF. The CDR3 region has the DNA TGTGCCAGCCGTGAGGCCAAAGTTCTACAATATGAGCAGTTCTTC.

Here the CDR3 DNA reads TGTGCCAGCAGTCGACAGTTAAGCACAGATACGCAGTATTTT. Translation: CASSRQLSTDTQYF. The chain employs TRBV27 and TRBJ2-3; perhaps TRBD1 as D (5 bases). The V gene's germline CDR1 is MNHEY and CDR2 SMNVEV (reference sequence). CDR3 length: 14 amino acids. V lost 5 bases, J lost 0 bases, and 9 bases lay in between.

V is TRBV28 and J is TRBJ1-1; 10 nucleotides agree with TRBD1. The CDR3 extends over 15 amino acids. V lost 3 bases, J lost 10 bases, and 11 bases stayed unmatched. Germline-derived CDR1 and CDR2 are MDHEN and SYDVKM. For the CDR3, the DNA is TGTGCCAGCAGTTTGGGGACAGGGGCGCTGTGGAGAGCTTTCTTT. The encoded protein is CASSLGTGALWRAFF.

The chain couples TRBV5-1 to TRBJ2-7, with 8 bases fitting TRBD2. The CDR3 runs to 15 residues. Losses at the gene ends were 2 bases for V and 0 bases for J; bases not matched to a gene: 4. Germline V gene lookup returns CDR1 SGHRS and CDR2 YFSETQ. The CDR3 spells CASSLVGRASYEQYF. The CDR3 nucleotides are TGCGCCAGCAGCTTAGTCGGGAGGGCCTCCTACGAGCAGTACTTC.